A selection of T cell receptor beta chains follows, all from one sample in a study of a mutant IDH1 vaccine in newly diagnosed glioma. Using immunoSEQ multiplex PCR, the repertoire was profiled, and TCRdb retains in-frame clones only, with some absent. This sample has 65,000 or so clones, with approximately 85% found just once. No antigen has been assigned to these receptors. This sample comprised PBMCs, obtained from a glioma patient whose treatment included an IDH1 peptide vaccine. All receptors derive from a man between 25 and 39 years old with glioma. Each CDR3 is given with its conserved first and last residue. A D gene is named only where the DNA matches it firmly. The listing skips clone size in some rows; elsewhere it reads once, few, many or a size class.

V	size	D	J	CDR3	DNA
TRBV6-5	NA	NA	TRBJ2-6	CASRWTVSGANVLTF	TGTGCCAGCAGGTGGACAGTCTCTGGGGCCAACGTCCTGACTTTC
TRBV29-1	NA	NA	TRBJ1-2	CSVGQSVYGYTF	TGCAGCGTAGGACAGTCGGTATATGGCTACACCTTC
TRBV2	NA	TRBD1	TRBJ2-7	CASSAGQASSYEQYF	TGTGCCAGCAGCGCGGGACAGGCCAGCTCCTACGAGCAGTACTTC
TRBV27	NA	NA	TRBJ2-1	CASSSEDPDIDEQFF	TGTGCCAGCAGTTCTGAGGACCCGGATATAGATGAGCAGTTCTTC
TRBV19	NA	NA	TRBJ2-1	CASSIGQGSGNEQFF	TGTGCCAGTAGTATAGGTCAGGGGTCAGGGAATGAGCAGTTCTTC
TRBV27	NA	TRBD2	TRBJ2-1	CASSLVAGGKYNEQFF	TGTGCCAGCAGTTTAGTAGCGGGGGGGAAGTACAATGAGCAGTTCTTC
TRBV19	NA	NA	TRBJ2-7	CASSVVGFPSYEQYF	TGTGCCAGTAGCGTGGTGGGGTTTCCCTCCTACGAGCAGTACTTC
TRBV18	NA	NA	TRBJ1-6	CASSMAGGFNSPLHF	TGTGCCAGCTCTATGGCGGGGGGGTTTAATTCACCCCTCCACTTT
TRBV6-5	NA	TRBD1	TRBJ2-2	CASSYGQATGELFF	TGTGCCAGCAGTTATGGACAGGCCACCGGGGAGCTGTTTTTT
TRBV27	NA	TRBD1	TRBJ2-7	CASSLSGQGSYEQYF	TGTGCCAGCAGTTTAAGCGGACAGGGGTCCTACGAGCAGTACTTC
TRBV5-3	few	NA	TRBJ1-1	CARSGPEAFF	TGTGCCAGAAGCGGGCCTGAAGCTTTCTTT
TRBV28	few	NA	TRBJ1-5	CASSLHRVNQPQHF	TGTGCCAGCAGTCTACACAGGGTCAATCAGCCCCAGCATTTT
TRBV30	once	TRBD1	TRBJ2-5	CAWSNWDRGRGETQYF	TGTGCCTGGAGTAACTGGGACAGGGGGCGCGGAGAGACCCAGTACTTC
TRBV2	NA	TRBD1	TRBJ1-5	CASSVETGVPQHF	TGTGCCAGCAGTGTTGAGACAGGGGTGCCCCAGCATTTT
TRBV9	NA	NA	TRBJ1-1	CASSKRDTHTEAFF	TGTGCCAGCAGCAAGAGGGACACCCACACTGAAGCTTTCTTT
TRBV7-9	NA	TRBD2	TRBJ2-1	CASSPLAPSELSYNEQFF	TGTGCCAGCAGCCCACTAGCGCCTTCAGAGCTCTCCTACAATGAGCAGTTCTTC
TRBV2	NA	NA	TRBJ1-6	CASTPRGNSPLHF	TGTGCCAGCACCCCGAGGGGGAATTCACCCCTCCACTTT
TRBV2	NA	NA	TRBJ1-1	CASSDEGWVTEAFF	TGTGCCAGCAGTGACGAGGGTTGGGTCACTGAAGCTTTCTTT
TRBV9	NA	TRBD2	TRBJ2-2	CASSPTSVTYTGELFF	TGTGCCAGCAGTCCCACTAGCGTAACTTACACCGGGGAGCTGTTTTTT
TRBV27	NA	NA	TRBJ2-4	CASTGDTFMYF	TGTGCCAGCACGGGGGACACCTTTATGTACTTC
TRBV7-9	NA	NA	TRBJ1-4	CASSQGAANEKLFF	TGTGCCAGCAGCCAAGGGGCGGCTAATGAAAAACTGTTTTTT
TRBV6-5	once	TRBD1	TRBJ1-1	CASSYSFTGGTEAFF	TGTGCCAGCAGTTACTCCTTTACAGGGGGCACTGAAGCTTTCTTT
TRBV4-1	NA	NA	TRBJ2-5	CASSQDAFQLGLRKGETQYF	TGCGCCAGCAGCCAAGATGCGTTCCAGTTGGGACTCAGGAAGGGCGAGACCCAGTACTTC
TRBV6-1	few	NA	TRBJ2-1	CASLISGLAHEQFF	TGTGCCAGCCTCATAAGCGGGCTAGCCCATGAGCAGTTCTTC
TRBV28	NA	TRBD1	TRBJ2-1	CASSPHGQGYNEQFF	TGTGCCAGCAGTCCACACGGACAGGGTTACAATGAGCAGTTCTTC
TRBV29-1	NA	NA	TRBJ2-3	CSVHRGDTQYF	TGCAGCGTTCATAGAGGTGATACGCAGTATTTT
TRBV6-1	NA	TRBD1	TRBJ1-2	CASSARGTGESGYTF	TGTGCCAGCAGTGCCCGAGGGACAGGGGAGTCTGGCTACACCTTC
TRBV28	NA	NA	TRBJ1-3	CASSTARGGNTIYF	TGTGCCAGCAGTACTGCCCGAGGGGGAAACACCATATATTTT
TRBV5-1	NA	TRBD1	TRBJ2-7	CASSLGQGSYEQYF	TGCGCCAGCAGCCTTGGACAGGGGTCCTACGAGCAGTACTTC
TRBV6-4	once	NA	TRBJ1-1	CASSYSDGVSEAFF	TGTGCCAGCAGTTACTCGGATGGGGTGTCTGAAGCTTTCTTT
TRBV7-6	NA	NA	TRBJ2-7	CASSLAQGRQYF	TGTGCCAGCAGCTTAGCGCAAGGGAGGCAGTACTTC
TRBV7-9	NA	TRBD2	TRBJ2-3	CASSLISGGTDTQYF	TGTGCCAGCAGCTTAATTAGCGGGGGGACAGATACGCAGTATTTT
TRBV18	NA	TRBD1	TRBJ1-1	CASSPRTGGVNTEAFF	TGTGCCAGCTCACCAAGGACAGGGGGGGTGAACACTGAAGCTTTCTTT
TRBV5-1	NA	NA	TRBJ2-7	CASSHSDPLPYEQYF	TGCGCCAGCAGCCACAGCGATCCACTACCCTACGAGCAGTACTTC
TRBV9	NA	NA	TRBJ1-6	CASSVAAVNSPLHF	TGTGCCAGCAGCGTAGCAGCGGTTAATTCACCCCTCCACTTT
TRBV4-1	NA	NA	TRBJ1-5	CASSSPGGNQPQHF	TGCGCCAGCAGCTCCCCGGGCGGAAATCAGCCCCAGCATTTT
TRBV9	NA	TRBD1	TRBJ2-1	CASSPGRTGGFGEQFF	TGTGCCAGCAGCCCAGGGAGGACAGGGGGCTTTGGTGAGCAGTTCTTC
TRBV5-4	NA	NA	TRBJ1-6	CASSLNYWNSPLHF	TGTGCCAGCAGCTTGAACTATTGGAATTCACCCCTCCACTTT
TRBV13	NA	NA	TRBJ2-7	CASSLEGVWEQYF	TGTGCCAGCAGCTTAGAAGGGGTTTGGGAGCAGTACTTC
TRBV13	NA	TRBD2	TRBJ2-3	CASSARRVAGNTDTQYF	TGTGCCAGCAGCGCTAGAAGGGTAGCGGGGAACACAGATACGCAGTATTTT
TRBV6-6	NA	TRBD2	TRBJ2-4	CASRGLAGGAKNIQYF	TGTGCCAGCAGGGGACTAGCGGGGGGAGCCAAAAACATTCAGTACTTC
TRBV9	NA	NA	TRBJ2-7	CASSVGTGISYEQYF	TGTGCCAGCAGCGTGGGCACGGGAATTTCCTACGAGCAGTACTTC
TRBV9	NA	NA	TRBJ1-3	CASSVTPTTLNTIYF	TGTGCCAGCAGCGTGACGCCCACTACATTAAACACCATATATTTT